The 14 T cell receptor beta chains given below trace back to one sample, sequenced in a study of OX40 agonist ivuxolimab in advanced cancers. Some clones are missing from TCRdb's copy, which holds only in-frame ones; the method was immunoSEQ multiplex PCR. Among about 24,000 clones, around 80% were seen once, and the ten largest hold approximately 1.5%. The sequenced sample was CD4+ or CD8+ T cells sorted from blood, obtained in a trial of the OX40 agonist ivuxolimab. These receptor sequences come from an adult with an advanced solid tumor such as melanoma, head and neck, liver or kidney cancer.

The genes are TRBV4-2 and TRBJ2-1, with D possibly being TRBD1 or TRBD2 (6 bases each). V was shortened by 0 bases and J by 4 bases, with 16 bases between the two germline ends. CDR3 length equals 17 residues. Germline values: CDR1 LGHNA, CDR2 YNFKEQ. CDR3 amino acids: CASSQDRGLSQYNEQFF. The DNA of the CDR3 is TGTGCCAGCAGCCAAGATCGGGGGCTGAGTCAGTACAATGAGCAGTTCTTC.

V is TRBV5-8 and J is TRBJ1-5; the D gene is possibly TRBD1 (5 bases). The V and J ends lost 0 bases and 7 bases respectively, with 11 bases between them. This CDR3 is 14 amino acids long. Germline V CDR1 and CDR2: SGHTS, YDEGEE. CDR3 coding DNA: TGTGCCAGCAGCTTGGGGGGCAGTCTCCAGCCCCAGCATTTT. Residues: CASSLGGSLQPQHF.

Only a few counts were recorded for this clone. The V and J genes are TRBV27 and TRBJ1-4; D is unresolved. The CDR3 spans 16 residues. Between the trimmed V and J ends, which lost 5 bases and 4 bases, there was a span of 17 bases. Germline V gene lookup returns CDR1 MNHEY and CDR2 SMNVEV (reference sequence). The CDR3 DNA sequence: TGTGCCAGCAGTCAACGCCCCCCCCCAGATAATGAAAAACTGTTTTTT. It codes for CASSQRPPPDNEKLFF. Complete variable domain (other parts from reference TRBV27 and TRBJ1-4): EAQVTQNPRYLITVTGKKLTVTCSQNMNHEYMSWYRQDPGLGLRQIYYSMNVEVTDKGDVPEGYKVSRKEKRNFPLILESPSPNQTSLYFCASSQRPPPDNEKLFFGSGTQLSVL.

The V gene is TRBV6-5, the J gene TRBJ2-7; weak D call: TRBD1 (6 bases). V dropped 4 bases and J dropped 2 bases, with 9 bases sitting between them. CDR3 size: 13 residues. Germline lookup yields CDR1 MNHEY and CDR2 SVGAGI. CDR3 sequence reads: CASSLGQTYEQYF. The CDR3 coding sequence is TGTGCCAGCAGTTTAGGACAGACCTACGAGCAGTACTTC.

CDR3 coding DNA: TGTGCCAGCAGTTACGAGGCGGGGTGGACAGATACGCAGTATTTT. It specifies CASSYEAGWTDTQYF. This rearrangement joins TRBV6-5 to TRBJ2-3; D is possibly TRBD2 (6 bases). Germline lookup yields CDR1 MNHEY and CDR2 SVGAGI. Trimming shortened V by 2 bases and J by 3 bases, and 12 bases separated the two germline ends. The CDR3 extends over 15 amino acids.

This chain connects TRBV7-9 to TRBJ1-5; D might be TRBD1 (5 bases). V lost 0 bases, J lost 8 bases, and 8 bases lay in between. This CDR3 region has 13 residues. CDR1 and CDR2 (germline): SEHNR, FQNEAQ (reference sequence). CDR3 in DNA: TGTGCCAGCAGCTTAGCCCAGGGAGAGCCCCAGCATTTT. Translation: CASSLAQGEPQHF.

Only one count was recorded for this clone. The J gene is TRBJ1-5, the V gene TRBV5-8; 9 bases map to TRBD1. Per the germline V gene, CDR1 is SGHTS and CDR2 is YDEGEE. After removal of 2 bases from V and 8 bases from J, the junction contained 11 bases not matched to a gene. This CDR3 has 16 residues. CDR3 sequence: CASSLLGQGPGEPQHF. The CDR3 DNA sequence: TGTGCCAGCAGCTTACTCGGACAGGGGCCAGGGGAGCCCCAGCATTTT.

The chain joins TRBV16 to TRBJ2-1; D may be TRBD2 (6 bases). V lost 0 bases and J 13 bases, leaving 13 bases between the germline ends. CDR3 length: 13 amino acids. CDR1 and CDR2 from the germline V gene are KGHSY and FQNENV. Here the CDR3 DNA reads TGTGCCAGCAGCCAATCGGTCGGGGGATTACAGTTCTTC. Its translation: CASSQSVGGLQFF.

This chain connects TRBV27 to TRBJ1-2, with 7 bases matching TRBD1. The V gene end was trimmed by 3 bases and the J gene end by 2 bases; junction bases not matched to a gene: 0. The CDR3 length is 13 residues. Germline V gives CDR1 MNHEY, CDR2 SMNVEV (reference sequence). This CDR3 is CASSLTGNYGYTF. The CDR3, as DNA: TGTGCCAGCAGTTTGACAGGGAACTATGGCTACACCTTC.

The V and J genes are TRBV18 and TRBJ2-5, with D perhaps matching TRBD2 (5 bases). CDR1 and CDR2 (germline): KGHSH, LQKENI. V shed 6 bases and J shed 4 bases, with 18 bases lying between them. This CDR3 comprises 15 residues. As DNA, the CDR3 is TGTGCCAGCTCCCAAAGTGTGGGAGAGGGAGAGACCCAGTACTTC. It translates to CASSQSVGEGETQYF.

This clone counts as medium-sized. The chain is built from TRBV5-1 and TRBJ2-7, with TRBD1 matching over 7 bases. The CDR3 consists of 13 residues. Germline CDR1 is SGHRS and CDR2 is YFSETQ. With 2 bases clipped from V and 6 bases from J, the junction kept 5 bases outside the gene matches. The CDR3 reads CASSFTGDSEQYF. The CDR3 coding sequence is TGCGCCAGCAGCTTTACAGGGGATTCCGAGCAGTACTTC.

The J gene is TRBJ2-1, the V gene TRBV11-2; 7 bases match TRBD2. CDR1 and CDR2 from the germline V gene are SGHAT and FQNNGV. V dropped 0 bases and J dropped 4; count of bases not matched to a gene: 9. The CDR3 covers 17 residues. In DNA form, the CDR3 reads TGTGCCAGCAGCTTAGAGGCCAGCGGGGCCCTTTACAATGAGCAGTTCTTC. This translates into CASSLEASGALYNEQFF.

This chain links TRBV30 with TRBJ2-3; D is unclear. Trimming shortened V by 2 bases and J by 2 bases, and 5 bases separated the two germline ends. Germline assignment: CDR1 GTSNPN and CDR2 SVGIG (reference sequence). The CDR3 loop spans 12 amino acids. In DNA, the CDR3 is TGTGCCTGGAGTCCGACCACAGATACGCAGTATTTT. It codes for CAWSPTTDTQYF.

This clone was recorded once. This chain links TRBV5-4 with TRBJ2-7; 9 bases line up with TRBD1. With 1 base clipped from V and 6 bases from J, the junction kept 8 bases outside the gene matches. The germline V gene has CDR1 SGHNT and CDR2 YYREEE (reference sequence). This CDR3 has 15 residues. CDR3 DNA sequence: TGTGCCAGCAGCTTGTACGGCAACAGGGGGCCCGAGCAGTACTTC. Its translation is CASSLYGNRGPEQYF.